A selection of T cell receptor beta chains follows, all from one sample in a study of lung T cells in sarcoidosis with Löfgren's syndrome. TCRdb called the reads again in MiXCR, with one record for every CDR3 protein. Among about 19,000 distinct CDR3 sequences listed, 20% to 25% were seen once. The sample was CD4+ T cells from bronchoalveolar lavage. These receptors all come from a human donor with sarcoidosis (Löfgren's syndrome or another form), or a control subject (not recorded which). Each CDR3 is given with its conserved first and last residue. The D gene is left open where the match is weak. Clone sizes are given selectively: once, few, many, or a class where the clone is expanded.

CDR3,DNA,J,D,size,V
CASSVGATANEQFF,TGTGCCAGCAGCGTAGGCGCCACAGCCAATGAGCAGTTCTTC,TRBJ2-1,-,few,TRBV9
CATSDPRDSPEKLFF,TGTGCCACCAGTGATCCTAGGGACAGCCCTGAAAAACTGTTTTTT,TRBJ1-4,TRBD1,many,TRBV24-1
CASSLRVLPNTGAFF,TGTGCCAGCAGCCTTCGAGTACTTCCGAACACTGGAGCTTTCTTT,TRBJ1-1,-,-,TRBV14
CASSVRIDNEQFF,TGTGCCAGCTCAGTACGAATTGACAATGAGCAGTTCTTC,TRBJ2-1,-,many,TRBV18
CASSSTGGIGEQFF,TGCGCCAGCAGCTCGACAGGGGGAATCGGTGAGCAGTTCTTC,TRBJ2-1,TRBD1,many,TRBV5-1
CASSPTGQMNTEAFF,TGTGCCAGCTCACCAACGGGACAGATGAACACTGAAGCTTTCTTT,TRBJ1-1,TRBD1,-,TRBV18
CASRDGPSNTEAFF,TGCGCCAGCAGGGACGGTCCGTCAAACACTGAAGCTTTCTTT,TRBJ1-1,-,many,TRBV5-1
CSAVRGAGEQFF,TGCAGTGCTGTCCGAGGGGCGGGTGAGCAGTTCTTC,TRBJ2-1,-,medium-sized,TRBV20-1
CASSFRGTDTQYF,TGTGCCAGCAGCTTCCGGGGTACAGATACGCAGTATTTT,TRBJ2-3,-,-,TRBV5-6
CASSFTSTGTEAFF,TGTGCCAGCAGCTTCACTTCAACGGGCACTGAAGCTTTCTTT,TRBJ1-1,-,many,TRBV7-9
CSARDQGDLYGYTF,TGCAGTGCTAGAGATCAAGGGGACCTCTATGGCTACACCTTC,TRBJ1-2,-,many,TRBV20-1
CASSSSGRTIQYF,TGTGCCAGCAGCTCTAGCGGGAGGACCATTCAGTACTTC,TRBJ2-4,TRBD2,few,TRBV11-2
CSARVASKETQYF,TGCAGTGCTAGAGTTGCTAGCAAAGAGACCCAGTACTTC,TRBJ2-5,-,medium-sized,TRBV20-1
CASSQVGIGGTIYF,TGCGCCAGCAGCCAAGTAGGGATTGGAGGCACCATATATTTT,TRBJ1-3,-,-,TRBV4-3
CASSPRGQQETQYF,TGTGCCAGCAGCCCACGTGGACAACAAGAGACCCAGTACTTC,TRBJ2-5,-,-,TRBV9
CSGTSSGQFF,TGCAGCGGAACTAGCTCGGGGCAGTTCTTC,TRBJ2-1,-,few,TRBV29-1
CASSFLVRGRGGPNNEQFF,TGTGCCAGCAGTTTTCTCGTCAGGGGCCGGGGGGGACCTAACAATGAGCAGTTCTTC,TRBJ2-1,TRBD2,medium-sized,TRBV27
CSASLGTSGGYTF,TGCAGTGCTAGCCTCGGGACATCAGGGGGCTACACCTTC,TRBJ1-2,-,many,TRBV20-1
CSAQEDTYNEQFF,TGCAGTGCCCAGGAGGACACCTACAATGAGCAGTTCTTC,TRBJ2-1,-,many,TRBV20-1
CASLTAVGTEAFF,TGTGCCAGTCTGACAGCGGTGGGCACTGAAGCTTTCTTT,TRBJ1-1,-,-,TRBV19
CASSRTRDSSYNEQFF,TGTGCCAGCAGCCGAACCCGGGACTCGAGCTACAATGAGCAGTTCTTC,TRBJ2-1,-,many,TRBV7-2
CSAVSGYEQYF,TGCAGTGCCGTTAGCGGCTACGAGCAGTACTTC,TRBJ2-7,-,many,TRBV20-1
CAISEGQPFSGANVLTF,TGTGCCATCAGTGAAGGGCAGCCTTTCTCTGGGGCCAACGTCCTGACTTTC,TRBJ2-6,-,few,TRBV10-3
CASSSQGQNDYF,TGTGCCAGCAGTTCTCAGGGGCAGAACGACTACTTC,TRBJ2-5,-,many,TRBV28
CASSAGWGETQYF,TGTGCCAGCAGCGCTGGATGGGGGGAGACCCAGTACTTC,TRBJ2-5,-,-,TRBV5-4
CASSPRESYTQYF,TGTGCCAGCAGCCCCCGGGAAAGCTATACGCAGTATTTT,TRBJ2-3,-,few,TRBV7-2
CGASGLAGYNEQFF,TGCGGTGCCAGCGGGCTAGCAGGCTACAATGAGCAGTTCTTC,TRBJ2-1,-,-,TRBV20-1
CASSQEGGAGVGTGELFF,TGTGCCAGCAGCCAAGAAGGAGGAGCGGGAGTGGGGACCGGGGAGCTGTTTTTT,TRBJ2-2,TRBD2,few,TRBV4-2
CASSRTGGFETQYF,TGCGCCAGCAGTCGAACTGGGGGATTTGAGACCCAGTACTTC,TRBJ2-5,-,many,TRBV4-1
CSATLMGGGYGYTF,TGCAGTGCGACCCTGATGGGCGGCGGCTATGGCTACACCTTC,TRBJ1-2,-,medium-sized,TRBV20-1
CASSLGPHNEQFF,TGTGCCAGCAGTTTAGGGCCACACAATGAGCAGTTCTTC,TRBJ2-1,-,many,TRBV28
CASTGSERTGGPDTQYF,TGTGCCAGCACTGGCTCCGAGAGAACGGGAGGGCCAGATACGCAGTATTTT,TRBJ2-3,TRBD2,-,TRBV2
CASSPGEGGSTEAFF,TGTGCCAGCTCACCGGGCGAGGGAGGGAGCACTGAAGCTTTCTTT,TRBJ1-1,-,many,TRBV18
CASSHPTAAPYEQYF,TGTGCCAGCAGCCACCCGACGGCCGCCCCGTACGAGCAGTACTTC,TRBJ2-7,-,few,TRBV3-1
CSAAGLAGGFTDTQYF,TGCAGTGCTGCGGGACTAGCGGGAGGATTCACAGATACGCAGTATTTT,TRBJ2-3,TRBD2,medium-sized,TRBV20-1
CSVQRDRGLYGYTF,TGCAGCGTTCAGCGGGACAGGGGGCTCTATGGCTACACCTTC,TRBJ1-2,TRBD1,few,TRBV29-1
CASSRTGGLGNEQFF,TGTGCCAGCTCACGGACAGGGGGCCTCGGCAATGAGCAGTTCTTC,TRBJ2-1,TRBD1,many,TRBV18
CASSVGQYPSYEQYF,TGTGCCAGCAGTGTGGGACAGTATCCCTCCTACGAGCAGTACTTC,TRBJ2-7,TRBD1,medium-sized,TRBV25-1
CASSQREGSYEQYF,TGTGCCAGCAGCCAAAGGGAGGGCTCCTACGAGCAGTACTTC,TRBJ2-7,TRBD2,-,TRBV3-1
CSVEVETQYF,TGCAGCGTGGAAGTAGAGACCCAGTACTTC,TRBJ2-5,-,-,TRBV29-1
CSANYGRASYEQYF,TGCAGTGCCAACTACGGGAGGGCCTCCTACGAGCAGTACTTC,TRBJ2-7,TRBD2,many,TRBV20-1
CASKGLASPTDTQYF,TGCGCCAGCAAGGGACTAGCCTCCCCCACAGATACGCAGTATTTT,TRBJ2-3,TRBD2,-,TRBV5-1
CASSIAGRRAEAFF,TGTGCCAGTAGTATAGCTGGCAGGCGCGCTGAAGCTTTCTTT,TRBJ1-1,-,few,TRBV19
CASSARGPSSGANVLTF,TGTGCCAGCAGTGCCAGGGGCCCCAGCTCTGGGGCCAACGTCCTGACTTTC,TRBJ2-6,-,-,TRBV2
CSARVGIGQGVPEAFF,TGCAGTGCTAGAGTCGGCATTGGGCAGGGCGTGCCTGAAGCTTTCTTT,TRBJ1-1,-,many,TRBV20-1
CASSLGGTNEQFF,TGTGCCAGCAGCTTAGGCGGTACCAATGAGCAGTTCTTC,TRBJ2-1,-,-,TRBV7-2
CASSAGQGSHEQFF,TGTGCCAGCAGTGCGGGACAGGGGTCCCATGAGCAGTTCTTC,TRBJ2-1,TRBD1,-,TRBV2
CASSPPGQQETQYF,TGTGCCAGCTCACCACCCGGACAGCAAGAGACCCAGTACTTC,TRBJ2-5,-,many,TRBV18
CASSFTRGVGNQPQHF,TGTGCCAGCAGTTTCACCCGAGGGGTAGGCAATCAGCCCCAGCATTTT,TRBJ1-5,-,many,TRBV28
CSARSRLVEETQYF,TGCAGTGCTAGATCAAGACTAGTGGAAGAGACCCAGTACTTC,TRBJ2-5,-,many,TRBV20-1
CATSRDRGAYNEQFF,TGTGCCACCAGCAGAGATAGGGGGGCCTACAATGAGCAGTTCTTC,TRBJ2-1,-,medium-sized,TRBV15
CSVRHKNTGELFF,TGCAGCGTTCGACATAAGAACACCGGGGAGCTGTTTTTT,TRBJ2-2,-,few,TRBV29-1
CASRTGILAAYNEQFF,TGTGCCAGTAGGACAGGGATCCTAGCGGCCTACAATGAGCAGTTCTTC,TRBJ2-1,-,few,TRBV19
CASRYGSADTQYF,TGTGCCAGTCGGTATGGGAGCGCAGATACGCAGTATTTT,TRBJ2-3,-,many,TRBV19
CASSLAPACYGYTF,TGTGCCAGCAGCTTAGCGCCGGCTTGCTATGGCTACACCTTC,TRBJ1-2,-,-,TRBV7-2